The rows below give T cell receptor beta chains drawn from one sample of a study of beta chain features in type 1 diabetes. The data were produced by immunoSEQ multiplex PCR, yet TCRdb's version contains in-frame clones alone and is incomplete. Among 200,000 to 300,000 clones listed, approximately 13% were seen once. The source material was naive CD4+ T cells from blood. The receptor set was obtained from a man younger than 40 with type 1 diabetes. CDR3s include the opening cysteine and the closing phenylalanine or tryptophan. The D gene is left open where the match is weak. Clone size appears in some rows only: once, few, many, or a class for an expanded clone.

CDR3	DNA	D	J	V	size
CAWSDFAKYNEQFF	TGTGCCTGGAGTGACTTTGCCAAATACAATGAGCAGTTCTTC	-	TRBJ2-1	TRBV30	few
CASSPAGQPQHF	TGTGCCAGCAGTCCCGCCGGTCAGCCCCAGCATTTT	-	TRBJ1-5	TRBV28	few
CASSPGTGGEKLFF	TGTGCCAGCAGCCCCGGGACAGGGGGAGAAAAACTGTTTTTT	TRBD1	TRBJ1-4	TRBV7-2	few
CASSLRLAGEETQYF	TGTGCCAGCAGTCTCCGACTAGCGGGAGAAGAGACCCAGTACTTC	TRBD2	TRBJ2-5	TRBV4-2	-
CSVGEANQPQHF	TGCAGCGTTGGGGAGGCCAATCAGCCCCAGCATTTT	-	TRBJ1-5	TRBV29-1	few
CASRAGENTEAFF	TGCGCCAGCAGGGCAGGGGAGAACACTGAAGCTTTCTTT	-	TRBJ1-1	TRBV5-1	-
CASSLRDRNNQPQHF	TGTGCCAGCAGCTTGCGGGACAGGAACAATCAGCCCCAGCATTTT	TRBD1	TRBJ1-5	TRBV5-6	few
CASSEQDRKYEQYF	TGTGCCAGCAGTGAACAGGACAGAAAATACGAGCAGTACTTC	-	TRBJ2-7	TRBV25-1	few
CASSLAPDRTLYEQYF	TGCGCCAGCAGCTTGGCACCGGACAGGACCCTCTACGAGCAGTACTTC	TRBD1	TRBJ2-7	TRBV5-1	-
CSDLDRGSYNEQFF	TGCAGCGACCTCGACAGGGGAAGTTACAATGAGCAGTTCTTC	TRBD1	TRBJ2-1	TRBV29-1	-
CASSVDSPYEQYF	TGCGCCAGCAGCGTGGACAGTCCCTACGAGCAGTACTTC	-	TRBJ2-7	TRBV5-1	once
CASSLDPQPGTQYF	TGCGCCAGCAGCTTGGATCCCCAACCAGGGACCCAGTACTTC	-	TRBJ2-5	TRBV5-1	few
CASSSRGGQGRETQYF	TGTGCCAGCAGCTCTAGAGGAGGTCAGGGGCGCGAGACCCAGTACTTC	-	TRBJ2-5	TRBV7-9	-
CASSLSGGRATEQFF	TGTGCCAGCAGCTTATCTGGCGGGAGGGCCACTGAGCAGTTCTTC	TRBD2	TRBJ2-1	TRBV7-9	-
CASSPNRDWDTEAFF	TGTGCCAGCTCACCGAACCGGGACTGGGACACTGAAGCTTTCTTT	-	TRBJ1-1	TRBV18	few
CASSHGTSGGVLDTQYF	TGCGCCAGCAGCCACGGGACTAGCGGGGGAGTTTTAGATACGCAGTATTTT	TRBD2	TRBJ2-3	TRBV4-1	-
CASSPRDYTDTQYF	TGTGCCAGCAGCCCTCGGGATTACACAGATACGCAGTATTTT	-	TRBJ2-3	TRBV21-1	few
CASQPGQLNTGELFF	TGTGCCAGCCAACCGGGACAGCTAAACACCGGGGAGCTGTTTTTT	TRBD1	TRBJ2-2	TRBV6-6	-
CASSRSGANVLTF	TGTGCCAGCAGTCGCTCTGGGGCCAACGTCCTGACTTTC	-	TRBJ2-6	TRBV6-5	few
CATSRNQGSYGYTF	TGTGCCACCAGCAGAAACCAGGGATCCTATGGCTACACCTTC	-	TRBJ1-2	TRBV15	-
CSVLGQGLGEQYF	TGCAGCGTTCTGGGACAGGGTCTCGGCGAGCAGTACTTC	TRBD1	TRBJ2-7	TRBV29-1	-
CASREGGQETQYF	TGTGCCAGCAGGGAGGGGGGGCAAGAGACCCAGTACTTC	-	TRBJ2-5	TRBV6-1	few
CASRVNRGLGVEQYF	TGTGCCAGCAGGGTAAACAGGGGGTTAGGGGTCGAGCAGTACTTC	TRBD1	TRBJ2-7	TRBV25-1	-
CASSLYGTGHGYTF	TGTGCCAGCAGCTTGTACGGGACAGGGCATGGCTACACCTTC	TRBD1	TRBJ1-2	TRBV5-4	-
CSVSTGATDEKLFF	TGCAGCGTCTCAACGGGTGCGACAGATGAAAAACTGTTTTTT	-	TRBJ1-4	TRBV29-1	few
CSGGGLNPNIQYF	TGCAGCGGGGGGGGACTGAACCCAAACATTCAGTACTTC	TRBD2	TRBJ2-4	TRBV29-1	few
CASSSGQGSNQPQHF	TGTGCCAGCAGCTCCGGACAGGGGAGCAATCAGCCCCAGCATTTT	TRBD1	TRBJ1-5	TRBV7-9	-
CASSTASTGRTEAFF	TGTGCCAGCAGCACTGCCTCCACGGGAAGGACTGAAGCTTTCTTT	-	TRBJ1-1	TRBV11-2	once
CSVGTSGQETQYF	TGCAGCGTCGGGACTAGCGGGCAAGAGACCCAGTACTTC	TRBD2	TRBJ2-5	TRBV29-1	few
CASRVGQANSPLHF	TGTGCCAGCAGAGTGGGTCAGGCTAATTCACCCCTCCACTTT	-	TRBJ1-6	TRBV6-5	-
CASSSGGNSYNEQFF	TGCGCCAGCAGTTCCGGCGGGAATTCCTACAATGAGCAGTTCTTC	-	TRBJ2-1	TRBV5-1	-
CASSYRGGRDTGELFF	TGCGCCAGCAGCTATCGTGGGGGCAGGGACACCGGGGAGCTGTTTTTT	-	TRBJ2-2	TRBV5-1	few
CARQTGFYGYTF	TGTGCCCGACAGACAGGTTTCTATGGCTACACCTTC	-	TRBJ1-2	TRBV30	-
CASSSQLEAFF	TGTGCCAGCAGCTCACAGTTAGAAGCTTTCTTT	-	TRBJ1-1	TRBV5-6	-
CASSSTGAGNQPQHF	TGTGCCAGCAGCTCGACAGGGGCGGGCAATCAGCCCCAGCATTTT	TRBD1	TRBJ1-5	TRBV25-1	-
CASSPAQGRLEGNTQYF	TGTGCCAGCAGCCCAGCACAGGGGCGGCTAGAGGGGAATACGCAGTATTTT	TRBD1	TRBJ2-3	TRBV11-2	few
CASSLANYGYTF	TGTGCCAGCAGCTTGGCGAACTATGGCTACACCTTC	-	TRBJ1-2	TRBV5-4	few
CASSMTGEGVDIQYF	TGTGCCAGCAGTATGACAGGGGAGGGGGTGGACATTCAGTACTTC	-	TRBJ2-4	TRBV2	-
CASSLEGTGMREQYF	TGCGCCAGCAGCCTGGAAGGGACAGGGATGAGGGAGCAGTACTTC	TRBD1	TRBJ2-7	TRBV5-1	few
CASRVRGKEKLFF	TGTGCCAGCAGGGTGCGGGGAAAAGAAAAACTGTTTTTT	-	TRBJ1-4	TRBV6-5	-
CASSNLSRGPDTQYF	TGTGCCAGCAGCAATCTGTCGAGGGGGCCAGATACGCAGTATTTT	-	TRBJ2-3	TRBV21-1	few
CASSRSDREQFF	TGTGCCAGCAGCCGCTCGGACAGGGAGCAGTTCTTC	TRBD1	TRBJ2-1	TRBV7-9	-
CASSLEAGNSPLHF	TGTGCCAGCAGCTTGGAGGCGGGTAATTCACCCCTCCACTTT	-	TRBJ1-6	TRBV5-4	-
CASSTQRGGSSGANVLTF	TGTGCCAGCAGTACCCAGAGGGGGGGAAGCTCTGGGGCCAACGTCCTGACTTTC	-	TRBJ2-6	TRBV28	-